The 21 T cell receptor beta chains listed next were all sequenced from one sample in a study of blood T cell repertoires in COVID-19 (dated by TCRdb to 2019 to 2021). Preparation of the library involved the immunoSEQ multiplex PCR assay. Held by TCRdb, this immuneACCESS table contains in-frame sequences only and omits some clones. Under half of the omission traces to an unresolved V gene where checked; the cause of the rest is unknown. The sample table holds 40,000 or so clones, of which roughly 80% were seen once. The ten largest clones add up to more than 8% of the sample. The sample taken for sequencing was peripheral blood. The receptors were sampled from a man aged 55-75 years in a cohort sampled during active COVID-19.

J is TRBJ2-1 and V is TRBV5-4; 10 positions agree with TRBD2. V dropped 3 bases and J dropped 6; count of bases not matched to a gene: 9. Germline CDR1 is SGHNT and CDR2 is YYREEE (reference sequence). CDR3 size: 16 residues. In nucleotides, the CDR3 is TGTGCCAGCAGCTCTTTACTAGCGGGACTTCCCAATGAGCAGTTCTTC. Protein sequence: CASSSLLAGLPNEQFF.

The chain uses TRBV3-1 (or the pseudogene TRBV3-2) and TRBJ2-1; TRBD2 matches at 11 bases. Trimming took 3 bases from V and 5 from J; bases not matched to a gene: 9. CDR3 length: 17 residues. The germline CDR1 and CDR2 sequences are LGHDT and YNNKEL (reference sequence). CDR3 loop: CASSHQTSGSGDNEQFF. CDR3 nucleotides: TGTGCCAGCAGCCACCAAACTAGCGGGAGCGGGGACAATGAGCAGTTCTTC.

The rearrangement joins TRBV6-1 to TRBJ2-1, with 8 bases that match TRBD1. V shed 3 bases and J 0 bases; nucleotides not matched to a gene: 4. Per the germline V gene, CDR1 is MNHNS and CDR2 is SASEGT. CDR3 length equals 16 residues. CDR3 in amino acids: CASSDRGQDSYNEQFF. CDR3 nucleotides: TGTGCCAGCAGTGATAGGGGACAGGACTCCTACAATGAGCAGTTCTTC.

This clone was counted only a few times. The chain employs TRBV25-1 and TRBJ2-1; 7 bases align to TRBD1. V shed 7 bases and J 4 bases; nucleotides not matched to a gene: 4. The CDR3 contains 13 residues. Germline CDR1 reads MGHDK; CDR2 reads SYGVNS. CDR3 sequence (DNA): TGTGCCAGCATGCGACAGGGATACAATGAGCAGTTCTTC. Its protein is CASMRQGYNEQFF.

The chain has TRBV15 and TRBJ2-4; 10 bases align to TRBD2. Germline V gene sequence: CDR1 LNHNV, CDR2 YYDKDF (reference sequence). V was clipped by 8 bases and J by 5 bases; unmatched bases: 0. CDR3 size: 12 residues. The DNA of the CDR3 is TGTGCCACCGGACTAGCGGAAAACATTCAGTACTTC. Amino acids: CATGLAENIQYF.

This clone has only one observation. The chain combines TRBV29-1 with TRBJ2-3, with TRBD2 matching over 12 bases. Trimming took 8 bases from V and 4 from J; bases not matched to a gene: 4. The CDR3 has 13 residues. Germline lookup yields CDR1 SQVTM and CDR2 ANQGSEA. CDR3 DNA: TGCAGCAAACTAGCGGGAGGCTCAGATACGCAGTATTTT. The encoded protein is CSKLAGGSDTQYF.

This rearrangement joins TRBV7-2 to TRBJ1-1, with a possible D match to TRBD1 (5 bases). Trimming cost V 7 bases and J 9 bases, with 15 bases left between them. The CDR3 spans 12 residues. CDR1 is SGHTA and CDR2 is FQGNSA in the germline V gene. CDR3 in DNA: TGTGCCAGCACCCTAAGGGCAGGGAAAGCTTTCTTT. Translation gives CASTLRAGKAFF.

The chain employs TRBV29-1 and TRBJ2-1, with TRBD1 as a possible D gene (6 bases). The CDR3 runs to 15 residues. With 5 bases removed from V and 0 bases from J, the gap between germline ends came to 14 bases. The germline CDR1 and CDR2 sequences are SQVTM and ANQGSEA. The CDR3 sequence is CSVKVQGYSYNEQFF. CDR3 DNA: TGCAGCGTTAAAGTACAGGGATACTCCTACAATGAGCAGTTCTTC.

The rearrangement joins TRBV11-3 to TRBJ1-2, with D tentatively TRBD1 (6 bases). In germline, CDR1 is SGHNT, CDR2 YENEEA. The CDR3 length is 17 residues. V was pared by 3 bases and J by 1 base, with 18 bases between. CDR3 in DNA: TGTGCCAGCAGCTTGATGAGCGGGACAAATTTTAACTATGGCTACACCTTC. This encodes CASSLMSGTNFNYGYTF.

As DNA, the CDR3 is TGTGCCAGTAGTATAGGTGTGAGGCGGGACACCGGGGAGCTGTTTTTT. The encoded protein is CASSIGVRRDTGELFF. V usage is TRBV19 and J usage is TRBJ2-2, with D possibly being TRBD2 (5 bases). Germline CDR1 reads LNHDA; CDR2 reads SQIVND (reference sequence). The length of the CDR3 is 16 residues. V shed 1 base and J shed 3 bases, with 12 bases lying between them.

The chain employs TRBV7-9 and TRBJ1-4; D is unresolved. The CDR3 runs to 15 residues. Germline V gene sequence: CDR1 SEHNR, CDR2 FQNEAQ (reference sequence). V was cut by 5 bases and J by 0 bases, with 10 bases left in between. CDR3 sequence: CASSPSLTTNEKLFF. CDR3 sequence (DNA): TGTGCCAGCAGCCCTTCCCTAACAACTAATGAAAAACTGTTTTTT.

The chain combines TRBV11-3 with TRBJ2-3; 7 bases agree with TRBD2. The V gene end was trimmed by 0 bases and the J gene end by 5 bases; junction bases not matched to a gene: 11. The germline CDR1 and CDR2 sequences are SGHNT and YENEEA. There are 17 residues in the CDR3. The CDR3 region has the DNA TGTGCCAGCAGCTTAGATCTTGAGCGGGGCGATCTAGATACGCAGTATTTT. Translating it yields CASSLDLERGDLDTQYF.

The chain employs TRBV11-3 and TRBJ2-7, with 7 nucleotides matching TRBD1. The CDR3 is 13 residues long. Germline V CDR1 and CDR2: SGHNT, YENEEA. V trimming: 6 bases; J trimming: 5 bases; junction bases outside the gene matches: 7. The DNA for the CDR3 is TGTGCCAGCAGAAGGACAGGCGGGCACGAGCAGTACTTC. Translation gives CASRRTGGHEQYF.

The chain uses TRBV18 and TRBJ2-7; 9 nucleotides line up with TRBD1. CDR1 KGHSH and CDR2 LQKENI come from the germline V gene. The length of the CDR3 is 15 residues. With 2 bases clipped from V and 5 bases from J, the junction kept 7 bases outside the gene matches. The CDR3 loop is CASSPSSQGADEQYF. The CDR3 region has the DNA TGTGCCAGCTCACCATCGTCACAGGGGGCGGACGAGCAGTACTTC.

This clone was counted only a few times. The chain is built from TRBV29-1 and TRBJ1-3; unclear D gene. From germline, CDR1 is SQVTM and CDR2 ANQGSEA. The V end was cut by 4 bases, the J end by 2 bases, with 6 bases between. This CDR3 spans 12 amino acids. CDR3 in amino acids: CSVAEPGNTIYF. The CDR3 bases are TGCAGCGTTGCCGAGCCTGGAAACACCATATATTTT. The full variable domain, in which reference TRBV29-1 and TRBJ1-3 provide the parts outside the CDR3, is SAVISQKPSRDICQRGTSLTIQCQVDSQVTMMFWYRQQPGQSLTLIATANQGSEATYESGFVIDKFPISRPNLTFSTLTVSNMSPEDSSIYLCSVAEPGNTIYFGEGSWLTVV.

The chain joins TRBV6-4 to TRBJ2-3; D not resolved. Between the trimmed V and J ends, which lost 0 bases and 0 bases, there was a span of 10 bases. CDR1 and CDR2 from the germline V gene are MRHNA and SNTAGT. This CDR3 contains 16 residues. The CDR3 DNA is TGTGCCAGCAGTGACTCCACAGTGCCTAGCACAGATACGCAGTATTTT. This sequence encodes CASSDSTVPSTDTQYF.

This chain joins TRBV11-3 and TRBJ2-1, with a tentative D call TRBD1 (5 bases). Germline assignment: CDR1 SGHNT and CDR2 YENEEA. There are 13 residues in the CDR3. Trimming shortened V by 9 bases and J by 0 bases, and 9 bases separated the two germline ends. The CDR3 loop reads CARQELSYNEQFF. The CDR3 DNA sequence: TGTGCCAGACAGGAACTCTCCTACAATGAGCAGTTCTTC.

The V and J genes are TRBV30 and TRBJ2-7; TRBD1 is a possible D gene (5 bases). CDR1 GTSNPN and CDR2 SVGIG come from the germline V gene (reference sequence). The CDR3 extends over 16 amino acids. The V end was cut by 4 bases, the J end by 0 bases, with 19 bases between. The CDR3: CAWTYKGLPSSYEQYF. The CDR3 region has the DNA TGTGCCTGGACCTACAAGGGGCTCCCCAGCTCCTACGAGCAGTACTTC.

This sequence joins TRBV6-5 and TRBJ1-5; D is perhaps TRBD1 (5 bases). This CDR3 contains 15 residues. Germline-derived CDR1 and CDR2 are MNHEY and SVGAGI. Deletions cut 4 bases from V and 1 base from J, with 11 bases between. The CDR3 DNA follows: TGTGCCAGCAGTTTTTCGGCAGGGAGCAATCAGCCCCAGCATTTT. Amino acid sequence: CASSFSAGSNQPQHF.

The CDR3 spells CASSSRTGPNTEAFF. CDR3 DNA sequence: TGTGCCAGCAGCTCCCGGACAGGGCCAAACACTGAAGCTTTCTTT. The chain recombines TRBV7-6 with TRBJ1-1; 8 positions agree with TRBD1. The germline V gene encodes CDR1 SGHVS and CDR2 FNYEAQ. The CDR3 length is 15 residues. With V trimmed by 4 bases and J by 2 bases, 6 bases remained unmatched.

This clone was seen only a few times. Written as DNA, the CDR3 is TGTGCCAGCAGCTCGGGGTCGGATCTAACGCAGTATTTT. This sequence encodes CASSSGSDLTQYF. The chain has TRBV11-2 and TRBJ2-3, with D possibly being TRBD2 (5 bases). Germline CDR1 reads SGHAT; CDR2 reads FQNNGV. This CDR3 spans 13 amino acids. The ends were cut back, 4 bases at V and 9 bases at J, with 14 bases in the middle.